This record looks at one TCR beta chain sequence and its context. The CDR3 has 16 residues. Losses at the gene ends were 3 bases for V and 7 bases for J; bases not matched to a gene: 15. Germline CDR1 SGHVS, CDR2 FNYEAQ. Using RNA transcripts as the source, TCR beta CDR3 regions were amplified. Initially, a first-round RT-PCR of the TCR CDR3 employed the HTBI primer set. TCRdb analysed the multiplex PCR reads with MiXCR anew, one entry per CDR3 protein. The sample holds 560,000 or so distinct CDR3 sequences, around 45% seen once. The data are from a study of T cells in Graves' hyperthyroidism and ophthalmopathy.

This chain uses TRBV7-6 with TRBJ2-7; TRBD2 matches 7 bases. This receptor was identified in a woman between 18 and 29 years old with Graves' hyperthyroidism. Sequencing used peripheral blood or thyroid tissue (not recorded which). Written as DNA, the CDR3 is TGTGCCAGCAGCTTGGTCCAGCGGGATAGTTACAATGAGCAGTACTTC. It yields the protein CASSLVQRDSYNEQYF.